This passage covers 4 T cell receptor beta chains from one sample sequenced in a study of blood T cell repertoires in COVID-19. Produced via immunoSEQ multiplex PCR; TCRdb's table is partial and in-frame only. The table has more than 200,000 clones, about nine tenths seen once. Sequencing used PBMCs or T cells enriched from blood (not recorded which). The receptors shown here come from a man between 40 and 49 years old who had recovered from COVID-19.

The V call is TRBV6-5, the J call TRBJ1-6; no definite D call. The CDR3 sequence is 15 residues long. Germline CDR1 and CDR2: MNHEY and SVGAGI. V shed 8 bases and J shed 0 bases, with 11 bases lying between them. CDR3 loop: CASQRESSYNSPLHF. Written as DNA, the CDR3 is TGTGCCAGCCAGAGGGAAAGCTCCTATAATTCACCCCTCCACTTT.

The chain is built from TRBV5-1 and TRBJ2-7; 9 bases fit TRBD2. This CDR3 is built from 17 residues. The J segment lost 6 bases and the V segment lost 0 bases, leaving 13 bases of the junction unmatched. The germline V gene has CDR1 SGHRS and CDR2 YFSETQ. The CDR3 coding sequence is TGCGCCAGCAGCTTGGGGGTCAGCGCGGGAGGGATCCTCGAGCAGTACTTC. It specifies CASSLGVSAGGILEQYF.

CDR3 residues: CASSFRQGIDTGELFF. DNA for the CDR3: TGTGCCAGCAGCTTCAGACAGGGCATCGACACCGGGGAGCTGTTTTTT. The J gene is TRBJ2-2, the V gene TRBV11-1; 7 bases are a match to TRBD1. CDR1 and CDR2 from the germline V gene are SGHAT and FQDESV (reference sequence). The CDR3 totals 16 residues. The V gene end was trimmed by 3 bases and the J gene end by 3 bases; junction bases not matched to a gene: 7.

The genes are TRBV3-1 (or the pseudogene TRBV3-2) and TRBJ2-1, with TRBD1 identical over 7 bases. Germline-derived CDR1 and CDR2 are LGHDT and YNNKEL (reference sequence). The CDR3 spans 16 residues. Trimming at V came to 0 bases and at J to 7 bases, leaving 9 bases not matched to a gene. The CDR3 loop is CASSQEGQILRNEQFF. Written as DNA, the CDR3 is TGTGCCAGCAGCCAAGAGGGACAGATACTTCGGAATGAGCAGTTCTTC.